The 32 T cell receptor beta chains in this list originate from one sample, sequenced in a study of naive and memory T cell subsets. Stated treatment: skin biopsy from PPD injection site in Mantoux-positive individual. An oligonucleotide containing a UMI was ligated to the 3' end of TCR cDNA. Ligated cDNA underwent four rounds of PCR with nested alpha and beta constant region primers and SP2. TCRdb analysed the UMI-ligation and nested PCR reads with MiXCR anew, one entry per CDR3 protein. The sample shows around 14,000 distinct CDR3 sequences, approximately 4.7% of them seen only once. Material: skin, obtained from a tuberculin skin test site. These receptor sequences come from an adult in good health.

This clonotype is categorized as medium-sized. This sequence joins TRBV11-1 and TRBJ2-5; D uncertain. This CDR3 spans 13 amino acids. The germline V gene encodes CDR1 SGHAT and CDR2 FQDESV (reference sequence). V was pared by 3 bases and J by 5 bases, with 10 bases between. The CDR3 protein is CASSFQWGETQYF. CDR3 DNA sequence: TGTGCCAGCAGCTTCCAGTGGGGTGAGACCCAGTACTTC.

This clonotype showed up many times. The chain employs TRBV5-1 and TRBJ1-1; the D gene is possibly TRBD1 (5 bases). The CDR3 length is 17 residues. Trimming left V 2 bases short and J 0 bases short, with 17 bases between. Germline loops: CDR1 SGHRS, CDR2 YFSETQ. CDR3 region: CASSLIVQGPMNTEAFF. The CDR3 coding sequence is TGCGCCAGCAGCTTAATAGTTCAGGGCCCAATGAACACTGAAGCTTTCTTT. Combining the CDR3 with reference TRBV5-1 and TRBJ1-1 gives the whole variable domain KAGVTQTPRYLIKTRGQQVTLSCSPISGHRSVSWYQQTPGQGLQFLFEYFSETQRNKGNFPGRFSGRQFSNSRSEMNVSTLELGDSALYLCASSLIVQGPMNTEAFFGQGTRLTVV.

This clonotype was detected many times. The chain joins TRBV12-3 or TRBV12-4 to TRBJ1-5, with D hard to call. This CDR3 region has 15 residues. V lost 1 base and J 4 bases, leaving 11 bases between the germline ends. CDR3 bases: TGTGCCAGCAGTTTAGGGTGGAGGTTAAATCAGCCCCAGCATTTT. Protein product: CASSLGWRLNQPQHF.

This clonotype was recorded many times. The chain has TRBV7-8 and TRBJ1-5; TRBD1 aligns across 7 bases. This CDR3 spans 16 amino acids. The germline gives CDR1 SGHVS, CDR2 FQNEAQ. J was trimmed by 0 bases and V by 2 bases; bases with no gene match: 4. This chain's CDR3 is CASSLKGAGSNQPQHF. CDR3 nucleotide sequence: TGTGCCAGCAGCTTAAAGGGGGCAGGTAGCAATCAGCCCCAGCATTTT. Supplemented by reference TRBV7-8 and TRBJ1-5, the full variable domain reads GAGVSQSPRYKVAKRGQDVALRCDPISGHVSLFWYQQALGQGPEFLTYFQNEAQLDKSGLPSDRFFAERPEGSVSTLKIQRTQQEDSAVYLCASSLKGAGSNQPQHFGDGTRLSIL.

This clonotype has a handful of counts. A much more abundant neighbour one base away suggests this may be a read error. The chain joins TRBV6-2 or TRBV6-3 to TRBJ2-5, with a weak D call TRBD1 (5 bases). Germline-derived CDR1 and CDR2 are MNHEY and SVGEGT. This CDR3 spans 12 amino acids. Trimming took off 1 base at V and 5 bases at J, with 5 bases between the two ends. CDR3 in DNA: TGTGCCAGCAGTTACTGGGGCGAGACCCAGTACTTC. Amino acids: CASSYWGETQYF.

This clonotype has a count of ten or more. The chain is built from TRBV12-3 or TRBV12-4 and TRBJ2-5, with D possibly being TRBD1 or TRBD2 (5 bases each). CDR3 size: 13 residues. Trimming removed 5 bases from V and 1 base from J, with 8 bases in between. The CDR3 bases are TGTGCCAGCAGTCCGGGGCCCCAAGAGACCCAGTACTTC. This sequence encodes CASSPGPQETQYF.

This clonotype was counted only a few times. This sequence joins TRBV3-1 and TRBJ2-2; D gene uncertain. Trimming took 4 bases from V and 9 from J, leaving 9 bases between them. The germline V gene encodes CDR1 LGHDT and CDR2 YNNKEL (reference sequence). CDR3 length equals 12 residues. CDR3 coding DNA: TGTGCCAGCAGCCTAAACGTAAGGGAGCTGTTTTTT. It encodes CASSLNVRELFF.

In its sample, this clonotype was seen many times. The rearrangement joins TRBV20-1 to TRBJ2-5; 7 bases align to TRBD2. V shed 2 bases and J 6 bases; nucleotides not matched to a gene: 18. Germline V gene data show CDR1 as DFQATT and CDR2 as SNEGSKA (reference sequence). CDR3 size: 17 residues. DNA of the CDR3: TGCAGTGCTAGACGCCCCACGTCTCCGGGGGGAAGCAAGACCCAGTACTTC. As protein: CSARRPTSPGGSKTQYF.

This clonotype was detected a few times. The junction departs from germline at one end; a sequencing error may be responsible. The J gene is TRBJ1-2, the V gene TRBV5-4; D perhaps matches TRBD1 (6 bases). This CDR3 is 13 amino acids long. Germline CDR1 SGHNT, CDR2 YYREEE (reference sequence). The CDR3 region is CASSPTGDYGDTF. The CDR3 DNA follows: TGTGCCAGCAGCCCGACAGGAGACTATGGCGACACCTTC.

This clonotype was recorded at least ten times. This chain uses TRBV4-3 with TRBJ2-7; D is uncertain. CDR1 and CDR2 from the germline V gene are LGHNA and YSLEER. The V end was cut by 0 bases, the J end by 6 bases, with 9 bases between. This CDR3 has 13 amino acids. The CDR3 protein is CASSQESRVEQYF. CDR3 in DNA: TGCGCCAGCAGCCAAGAGTCTCGGGTCGAGCAGTACTTC.

This clonotype has at least ten counts. The chain is built from TRBV12-3 or TRBV12-4 and TRBJ1-1; no definite D call. Between the trimmed V and J ends, which lost 4 bases and 10 bases, there was a span of 16 bases. The CDR3 runs to 13 residues. The CDR3 nucleotides read TGTGCCAGCAGTTCCTTCGGGGAAAGAGGAGCTTTCTTT. It translates to CASSSFGERGAFF.

Within the sample, this clonotype is medium-sized (0.01 to 0.1%). This chain uses TRBV6-6 with TRBJ2-7; TRBD1 aligns across 8 bases. The CDR3 has 15 residues. Germline trimming cut 2 bases from V and 5 bases from J; bases unmatched to any gene: 8. The germline CDR1 and CDR2 sequences are MNHNY and SVGAGI (reference sequence). Here the CDR3 reads CASSYGSGGGNEQYF. The CDR3 DNA follows: TGTGCCAGCAGTTACGGCTCAGGGGGCGGGAACGAGCAGTACTTC.

This clonotype was counted at least ten times. This chain connects TRBV5-1 to TRBJ2-1; no definite D call. This CDR3 has 14 amino acids. Germline CDR1 SGHRS, CDR2 YFSETQ. V dropped 4 bases and J dropped 9 bases, with 17 bases sitting between them. CDR3 DNA sequence: TGCGCCAGCAGCCCCCAGGAGAGCTTAAGTGAGCAGTTCTTC. This sequence encodes CASSPQESLSEQFF.

Comment on this clonotype: A much larger clone differs from this one at a single base, so this may be a read error. The rearrangement links TRBV12-1 to TRBJ2-3; the table's D gene call, TRBD2, was not cross checked with the DNA. TRBV12-1 is labeled a pseudogene. The CDR3 consists of 16 residues. The CDR3 loop reads CANSWLLAGHTDTQYF. The CDR3 nucleotides are TGTGCCAACAGCTGGTTACTAGCGGGGCACACAGATACGCAGTATTTT.

This clonotype occurred a few times. The V call is TRBV7-9, the J call TRBJ2-1; possible D gene TRBD1, 6 bases. Looked up from germline, CDR1 is SEHNR and CDR2 is FQNEAQ (reference sequence). Trimming shortened V by 6 bases and J by 9 bases, and 12 bases separated the two germline ends. CDR3 size: 12 residues. The CDR3 bases are TGTGCCAGCAGTTCTCAGGGGATTGAGCAGTTCTTC. Residues: CASSSQGIEQFF.

This clonotype came up many times. The chain has TRBV5-1 and TRBJ2-3; 12 nucleotides align to TRBD2. This CDR3 has 17 amino acids. After removal of 4 bases from V and 6 bases from J, the junction contained 12 bases not matched to a gene. Looked up from germline, CDR1 is SGHRS and CDR2 is YFSETQ. CDR3 in amino acids: CASSTRPSGGARDTQYF. DNA of the CDR3: TGCGCCAGCAGCACCCGCCCTAGCGGGGGGGCAAGGGATACGCAGTATTTT.

The genes are TRBV6-2 or TRBV6-3 and TRBJ2-7, with a weak D call TRBD2 (6 bases). Trimming stripped 6 bases from V and 6 bases from J, with 15 bases between. From germline, CDR1 is MNHEY and CDR2 SVGEGT. CDR3 size: 13 residues. The DNA for the CDR3 is TGTGCCAGCAGCTTGACTAGTTTTGGCGAGCAGTACTTC. Its translation: CASSLTSFGEQYF.

This clonotype was observed a few times. This rearrangement joins TRBV7-9 to TRBJ1-1, with TRBD1 matching over 7 bases. Unmatched junction bases numbered 3, after V lost 0 bases and J lost 2 bases. CDR1 is SEHNR, CDR2 FQNEAQ, per germline (reference sequence). The CDR3 has 15 amino acids. The chain's CDR3 is CASSLADRRNTEAFF. The CDR3 DNA sequence: TGTGCCAGCAGCTTAGCGGACAGGCGAAACACTGAAGCTTTCTTT.

In its sample, this clonotype was seen a few times. This rearrangement joins TRBV7-9 to TRBJ2-4; maybe TRBD1 (5 bases). The germline V gene has CDR1 SEHNR and CDR2 FQNEAQ (reference sequence). There are 16 residues in the CDR3. The V and J ends lost 4 bases and 2 bases respectively, with 15 bases between them. CDR3 in DNA: TGTGCCAGCAGCTCGATAGGGGCCTCGACCAAAAACATTCAGTACTTC. Translating it yields CASSSIGASTKNIQYF.

The sample holds many counts of this clonotype. The chain combines TRBV7-2 with TRBJ2-6, with a weak D call TRBD1 (6 bases). Deletions cut 4 bases from V and 2 bases from J, with 9 bases between. The CDR3 consists of 15 residues. The V gene's germline CDR1 is SGHTA and CDR2 FQGNSA. CDR3 sequence (DNA): TGTGCCAGCAGCTCCAACAGGGCTGGGGCCAACGTCCTGACTTTC. Protein: CASSSNRAGANVLTF.

This clonotype is medium-sized. V is TRBV28 and J is TRBJ2-7; TRBD2 might be the D (7 bases). V was pared by 6 bases and J by 3 bases, with 15 bases between. This CDR3 spans 14 amino acids. Germline V gene data show CDR1 as MDHEN and CDR2 as SYDVKM. The DNA for the CDR3 is TGTGCCAGCAGCCCCCCGGGGGGCCTCTACGAGCAGTACTTC. Protein sequence: CASSPPGGLYEQYF.

This clonotype was counted at least ten times. The germline gene is not matched at one end of the junction; a read error may be the cause. The chain carries TRBV7-2 and TRBJ2-1; perhaps TRBD2 as D (6 bases). This CDR3 spans 15 amino acids. Germline V CDR1 and CDR2: SGHTA, FQGNSA. The CDR3 sequence is CASILAVSSYNEQFF. The CDR3 DNA reads TGTGCCAGCATCTTAGCGGTTAGCTCCTACAATGAGCAGTTCTTC.

This clonotype showed up many times. This chain connects TRBV10-3 to TRBJ2-2, with 7 bases aligning to TRBD1. The V and J ends lost 3 bases and 5 bases, in that order; junction bases with no gene match: 3. This CDR3 has 14 amino acids. CDR1 ENHRY and CDR2 SYGVKD come from the germline V gene. The chain's CDR3 is CAISDGTVTGELFF. DNA for the CDR3: TGTGCCATCAGTGACGGGACAGTGACCGGGGAGCTGTTTTTT.

This clonotype qualifies as medium-sized. V usage is TRBV20-1 and J usage is TRBJ2-3; 8 bases map to TRBD2. The CDR3 spans 17 residues. CDR1 and CDR2 from the germline V gene are DFQATT and SNEGSKA (reference sequence). V gave up 6 bases and J gave up 2 bases; unmatched junction bases: 16. CDR3 DNA sequence: TGCAGTGCCGACAATAATAATAGCGGGGAGTCCACAGATACGCAGTATTTT. Protein sequence: CSADNNNSGESTDTQYF.

At least ten counts were recorded for this clonotype. The CDR3 loop reads CASSLEFRDQPQHF. Here the CDR3 DNA reads TGTGCCAGCAGTTTAGAGTTTAGGGATCAGCCCCAGCATTTT. The chain carries TRBV12-3 or TRBV12-4 and TRBJ1-5; D gene uncertain. The CDR3 runs 14 residues. V lost 1 base to trimming and J lost 5 bases, with 9 bases between them.

This clonotype came up many times. The V gene is TRBV29-1, the J gene TRBJ2-7, with a tentative D call TRBD2 (6 bases). Trimming left V 4 bases short and J 7 bases short, with 14 bases between. The CDR3 spans 12 residues. CDR1 is SQVTM and CDR2 is ANQGSEA in the germline V gene. The CDR3 region has the DNA TGCAGCGTTGCTCCACTTCGGGGGGAGCAGTACTTC. The encoded protein is CSVAPLRGEQYF.

The rearrangement uses TRBV6-1 and TRBJ2-5, with D perhaps matching TRBD1 or TRBD2 (5 bases each). V lost 3 bases and J 7 bases, leaving 21 bases between the germline ends. Germline V CDR1 and CDR2: MNHNS, SASEGT. This CDR3 contains 16 residues. As DNA, the CDR3 is TGTGCCAGCAGTGAGAGGGGTGCTCCTCTACCGGGGACCCAGTACTTC. It translates to CASSERGAPLPGTQYF.

This clonotype rates as medium-sized. The rearrangement uses TRBV3-1 and TRBJ2-5; 10 bases agree with TRBD2. The CDR3 consists of 16 residues. V dropped 4 bases and J dropped 3; count of bases not matched to a gene: 8. In germline, CDR1 is LGHDT, CDR2 YNNKEL (reference sequence). In DNA, the CDR3 is TGTGCCAGCAGCCCAAGCGGGGGGGCCGGTGAAGAGACCCAGTACTTC. It encodes CASSPSGGAGEETQYF.

This clonotype was counted at least ten times. The chain carries TRBV5-1 and TRBJ2-5, with 14 bases fitting TRBD2. This CDR3 has 16 residues. The V and J ends lost 4 bases and 2 bases, in that order; junction bases with no gene match: 4. In germline, CDR1 is SGHRS, CDR2 YFSETQ. In DNA, the CDR3 is TGCGCCAGCAGCCCGGGACTAGCGGGGGCACAAGAGACCCAGTACTTC. Translation gives CASSPGLAGAQETQYF.

This clonotype is deemed medium-sized. The chain carries TRBV29-1 and TRBJ2-1, with TRBD2 matching over 8 bases. After removal of 4 bases from V and 9 bases from J, the junction contained 11 bases not matched to a gene. The CDR3 sequence is 14 residues long. Germline V lookup: CDR1 SQVTM, CDR2 ANQGSEA. This CDR3 is CSVATRAGGGEQFF. In DNA, the CDR3 is TGCAGCGTTGCGACTCGCGCGGGGGGAGGTGAGCAGTTCTTC.

This clonotype was seen many times. The gene calls are TRBV7-9 and TRBJ2-3; 9 nucleotides match TRBD2. Germline CDR1 is SEHNR and CDR2 is FQNEAQ (reference sequence). The CDR3 loop spans 13 amino acids. J lost 5 bases, V lost 9 bases, and 6 bases had no gene match. CDR3 nucleotides: TGTGCCAGTAGCGGGGGTAGGAGAGATACGCAGTATTTT. This codes for CASSGGRRDTQYF.

In its sample, this clonotype was seen many times. The germline gene is not matched at one end of the junction; a read error may be the cause. The chain joins TRBV7-7 to TRBJ2-1, with a weak D call TRBD1 (6 bases). Per the germline V gene, CDR1 is SSHAT and CDR2 is FNYEAQ (reference sequence). The CDR3 is made up of 13 amino acids. The CDR3 here is CASSSQGNNEQFF. CDR3 nucleotide sequence: TGTGCTAGCAGCTCTCAGGGGAACAATGAGCAGTTCTTC.